This T cell receptor beta chain was observed in a study of identical twins. This clonotype was seen a single time. The length of the CDR3 is 15 residues. CDR1 is MGHRA and CDR2 is YSYEKL in the germline V gene. V dropped 1 base and J dropped 1 base, with 9 bases sitting between them. TCRdb used MiXCR to reprocess the 5' RACE reads, holding one entry per CDR3 protein. The sample carries about 530,000 distinct CDR3 sequences, 13% to 15% recorded once. These data were also reused for a study on yellow fever vaccine responses in identical twins.

This clonotype was sampled from a young woman in good health. The sequencing sample was made of CD4+ T cells sorted from blood. The chain combines TRBV4-1 with TRBJ2-3; D might be TRBD2 (6 bases). The CDR3 region is CASSQGASGTDTQYF. DNA of the CDR3: TGCGCCAGCAGCCAAGGGGCTAGCGGCACAGATACGCAGTATTTT.